This TCR beta chain was identified in a study of T cells in Graves' hyperthyroidism and ophthalmopathy. The CDR3 runs 14 residues. Looked up from germline, CDR1 is DFQATT and CDR2 is SNEGSKA (reference sequence). Trimming cost V 0 bases and J 7 bases, with 15 bases left between them. Amplified TCR beta CDR3 regions came from RNA transcripts. First-round RT-PCR with HTBI primers amplified the TCR CDR3 region. TCRdb re-called the multiplex PCR reads through MiXCR, storing one row per CDR3 protein. The sample lists about 420,000 distinct CDR3 sequences; about 15% were seen once. Ten or more counts support this clonotype.

The sequence derives from a young woman with Graves' hyperthyroidism. The rearrangement uses TRBV20-1 and TRBJ1-1; maybe TRBD1 (6 bases). Source material: blood. CDR3 nucleotides: TGCAGTGCTAGAGACCAGGGGAACAATCTTGAAGCTTTCTTT. This translates into CSARDQGNNLEAFF.